The next 2 T cell receptor beta chains were all read from a single sample in a study of a mutant IDH1 vaccine in newly diagnosed glioma. Which antigens these TCRs recognize remains unknown. Measured with immunoSEQ multiplex PCR; TCRdb has only the in-frame clones, and not every one. Here the sample spans tens of thousands of clones, more than 70% being singletons. Time point in this sample: week 35, safety follow-up. Mutant IDH1 20-mer peptide, at 300 ug, made up each vaccine dose, with topical imiquimod. This material consisted of PBMCs, taken from a glioma patient whose treatment included an IDH1 peptide vaccine. The receptors were sampled from a man between 18 and 35 years old with glioma.

The CDR3 DNA is TGTGCCATCAGGTTGGGACAGGGGGCCTCGAACACTGAAGCTTTCTTT. Protein: CAIRLGQGASNTEAFF. The chain has TRBV10-3 and TRBJ1-1, with TRBD1 matching 12 bases. The germline CDR1 and CDR2 sequences are ENHRY and SYGVKD. The CDR3 is made up of 16 amino acids. After removal of 6 bases from V and 1 base from J, the junction contained 6 bases not matched to a gene.

The chain links TRBV7-2 to TRBJ2-7; 9 bases align to TRBD2. V lost 1 base and J lost 2; bases outside the gene matches: 6. Germline lookup yields CDR1 SGHTA and CDR2 FQGNSA. The CDR3 consists of 16 residues. CDR3 in amino acids: CASSLGGASGTYEQYF. In nucleotides, the CDR3 is TGTGCCAGCAGCTTAGGGGGGGCTAGCGGGACCTACGAGCAGTACTTC.